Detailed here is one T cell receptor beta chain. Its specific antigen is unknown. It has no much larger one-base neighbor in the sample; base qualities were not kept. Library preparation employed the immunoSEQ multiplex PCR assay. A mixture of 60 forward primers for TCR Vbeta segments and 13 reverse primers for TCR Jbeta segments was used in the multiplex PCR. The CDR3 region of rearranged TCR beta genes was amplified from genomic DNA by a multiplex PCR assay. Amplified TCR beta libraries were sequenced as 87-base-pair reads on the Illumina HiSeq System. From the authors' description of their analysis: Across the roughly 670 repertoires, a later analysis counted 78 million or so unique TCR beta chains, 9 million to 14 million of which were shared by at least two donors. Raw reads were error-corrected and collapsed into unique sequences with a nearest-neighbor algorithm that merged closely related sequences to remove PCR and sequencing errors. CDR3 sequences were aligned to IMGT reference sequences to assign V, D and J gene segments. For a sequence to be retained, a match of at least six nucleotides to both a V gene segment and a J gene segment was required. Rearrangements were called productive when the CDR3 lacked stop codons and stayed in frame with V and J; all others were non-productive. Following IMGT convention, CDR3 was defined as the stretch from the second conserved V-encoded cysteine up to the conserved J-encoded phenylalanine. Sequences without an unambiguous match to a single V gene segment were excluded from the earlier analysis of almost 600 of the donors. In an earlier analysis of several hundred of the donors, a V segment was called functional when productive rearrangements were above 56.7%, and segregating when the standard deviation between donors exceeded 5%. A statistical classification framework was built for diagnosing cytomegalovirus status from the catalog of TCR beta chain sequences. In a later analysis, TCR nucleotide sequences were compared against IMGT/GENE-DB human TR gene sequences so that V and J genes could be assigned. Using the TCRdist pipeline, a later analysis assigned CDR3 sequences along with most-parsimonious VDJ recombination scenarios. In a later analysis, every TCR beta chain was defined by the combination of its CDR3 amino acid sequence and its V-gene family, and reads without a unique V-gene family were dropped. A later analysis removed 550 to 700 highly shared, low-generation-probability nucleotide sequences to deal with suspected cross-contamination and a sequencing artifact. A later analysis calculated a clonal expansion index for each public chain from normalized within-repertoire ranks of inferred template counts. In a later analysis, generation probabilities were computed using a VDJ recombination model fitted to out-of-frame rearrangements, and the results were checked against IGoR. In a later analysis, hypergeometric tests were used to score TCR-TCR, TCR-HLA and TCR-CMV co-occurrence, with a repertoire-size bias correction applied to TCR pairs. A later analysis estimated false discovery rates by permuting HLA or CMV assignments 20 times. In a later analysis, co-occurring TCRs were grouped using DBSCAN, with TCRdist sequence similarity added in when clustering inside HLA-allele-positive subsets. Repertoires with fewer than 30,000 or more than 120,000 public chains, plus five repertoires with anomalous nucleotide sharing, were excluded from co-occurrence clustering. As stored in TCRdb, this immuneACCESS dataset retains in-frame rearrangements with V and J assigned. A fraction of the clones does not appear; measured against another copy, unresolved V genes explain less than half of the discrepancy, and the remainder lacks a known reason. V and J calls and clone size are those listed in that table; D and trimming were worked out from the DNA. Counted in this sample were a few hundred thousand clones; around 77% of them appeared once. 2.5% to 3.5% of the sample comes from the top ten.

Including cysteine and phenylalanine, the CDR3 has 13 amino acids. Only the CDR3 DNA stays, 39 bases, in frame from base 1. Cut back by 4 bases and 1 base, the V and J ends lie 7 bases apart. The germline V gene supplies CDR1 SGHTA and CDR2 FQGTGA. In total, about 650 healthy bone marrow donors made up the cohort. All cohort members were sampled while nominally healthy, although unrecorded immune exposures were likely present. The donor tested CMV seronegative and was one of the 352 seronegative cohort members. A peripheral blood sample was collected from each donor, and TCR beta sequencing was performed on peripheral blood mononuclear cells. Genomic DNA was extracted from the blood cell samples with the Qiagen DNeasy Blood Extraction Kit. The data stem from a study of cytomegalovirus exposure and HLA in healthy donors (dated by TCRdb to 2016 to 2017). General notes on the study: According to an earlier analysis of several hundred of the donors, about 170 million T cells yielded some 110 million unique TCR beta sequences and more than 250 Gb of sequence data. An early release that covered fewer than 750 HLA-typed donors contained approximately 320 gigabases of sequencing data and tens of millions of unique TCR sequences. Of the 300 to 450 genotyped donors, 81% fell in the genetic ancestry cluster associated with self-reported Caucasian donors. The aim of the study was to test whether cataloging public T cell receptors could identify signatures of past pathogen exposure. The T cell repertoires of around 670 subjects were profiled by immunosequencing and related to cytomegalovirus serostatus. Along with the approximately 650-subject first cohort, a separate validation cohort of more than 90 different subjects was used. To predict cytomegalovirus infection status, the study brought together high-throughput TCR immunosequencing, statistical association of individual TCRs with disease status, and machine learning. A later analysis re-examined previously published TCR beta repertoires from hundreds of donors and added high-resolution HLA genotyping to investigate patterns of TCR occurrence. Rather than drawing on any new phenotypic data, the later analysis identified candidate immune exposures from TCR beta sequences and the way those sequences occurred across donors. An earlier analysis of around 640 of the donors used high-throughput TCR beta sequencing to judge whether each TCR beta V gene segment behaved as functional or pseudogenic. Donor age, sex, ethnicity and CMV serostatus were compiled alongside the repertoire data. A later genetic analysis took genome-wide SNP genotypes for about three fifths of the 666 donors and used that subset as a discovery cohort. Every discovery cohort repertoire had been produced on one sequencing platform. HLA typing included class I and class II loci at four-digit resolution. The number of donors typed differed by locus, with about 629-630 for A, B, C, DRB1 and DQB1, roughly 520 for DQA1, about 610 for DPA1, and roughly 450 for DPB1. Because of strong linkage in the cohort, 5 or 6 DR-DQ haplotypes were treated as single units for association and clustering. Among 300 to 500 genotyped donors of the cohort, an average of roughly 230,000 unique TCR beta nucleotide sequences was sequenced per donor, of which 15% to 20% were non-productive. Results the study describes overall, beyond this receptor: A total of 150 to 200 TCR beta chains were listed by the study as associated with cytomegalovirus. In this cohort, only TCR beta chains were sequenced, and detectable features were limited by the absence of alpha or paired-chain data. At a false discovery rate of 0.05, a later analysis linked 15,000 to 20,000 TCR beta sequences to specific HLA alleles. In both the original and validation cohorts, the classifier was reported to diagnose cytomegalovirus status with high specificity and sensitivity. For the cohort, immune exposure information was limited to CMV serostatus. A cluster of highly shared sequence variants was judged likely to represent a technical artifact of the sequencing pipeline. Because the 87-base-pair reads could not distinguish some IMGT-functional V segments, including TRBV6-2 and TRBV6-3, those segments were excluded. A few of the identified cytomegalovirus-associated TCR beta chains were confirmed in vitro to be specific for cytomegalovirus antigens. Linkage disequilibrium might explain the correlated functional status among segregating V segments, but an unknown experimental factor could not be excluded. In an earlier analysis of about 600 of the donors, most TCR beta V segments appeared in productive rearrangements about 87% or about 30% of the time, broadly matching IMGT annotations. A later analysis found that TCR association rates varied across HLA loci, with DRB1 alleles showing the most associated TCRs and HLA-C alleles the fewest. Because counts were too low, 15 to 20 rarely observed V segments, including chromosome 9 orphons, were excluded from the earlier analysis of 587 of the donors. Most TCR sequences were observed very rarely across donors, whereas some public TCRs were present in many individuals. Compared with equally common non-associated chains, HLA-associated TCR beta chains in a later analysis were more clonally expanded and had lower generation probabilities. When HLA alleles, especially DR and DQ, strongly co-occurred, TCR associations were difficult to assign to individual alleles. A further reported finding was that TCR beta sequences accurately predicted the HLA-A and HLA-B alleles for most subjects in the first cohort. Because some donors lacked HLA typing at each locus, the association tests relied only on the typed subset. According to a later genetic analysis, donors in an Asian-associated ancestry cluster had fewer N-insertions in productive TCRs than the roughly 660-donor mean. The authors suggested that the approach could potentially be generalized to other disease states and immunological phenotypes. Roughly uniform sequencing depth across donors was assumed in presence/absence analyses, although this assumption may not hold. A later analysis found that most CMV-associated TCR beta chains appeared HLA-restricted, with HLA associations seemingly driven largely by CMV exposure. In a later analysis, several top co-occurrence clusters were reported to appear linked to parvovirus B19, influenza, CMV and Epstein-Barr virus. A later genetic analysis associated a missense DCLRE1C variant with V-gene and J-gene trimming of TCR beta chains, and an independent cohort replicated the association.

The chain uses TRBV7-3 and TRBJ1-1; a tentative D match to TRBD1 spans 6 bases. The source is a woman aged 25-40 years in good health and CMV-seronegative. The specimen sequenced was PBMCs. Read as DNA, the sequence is TGTGCCAGCAGCTCGACAGGGAACACTGAAGCTTTCTTT. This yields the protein CASSSTGNTEAFF.